This record concerns one TCR beta chain sequence. Its matching antigen is unknown. Trimming left V 5 bases short and J 1 base short, with 4 bases between. Germline loops: CDR1 SGHTA, CDR2 FQGTGA. The CDR3 totals 12 residues. This sample is drawn from a study of cytomegalovirus exposure and HLA in healthy donors. 60 Vbeta and 13 Jbeta primers were used in PCR. Data came from immunoSEQ multiplex PCR; TCRdb stores just in-frame clones and leaves some out. The table lists fewer than 200,000 clones, roughly 80% of them singletons. Study-level points and caveats: The authors later linked a missense DCLRE1C variant to TCR beta V- and J-gene trimming.

The sequenced sample consisted of PBMCs. The chain carries TRBV7-3 and TRBJ2-3, with unresolved D. This TCR was recovered from a female donor in good health and CMV-seronegative. CDR3 residues: CASSPGTDTQYF. In DNA form, the CDR3 reads TGTGCCAGCAGCCCTGGCACAGATACGCAGTATTTT.